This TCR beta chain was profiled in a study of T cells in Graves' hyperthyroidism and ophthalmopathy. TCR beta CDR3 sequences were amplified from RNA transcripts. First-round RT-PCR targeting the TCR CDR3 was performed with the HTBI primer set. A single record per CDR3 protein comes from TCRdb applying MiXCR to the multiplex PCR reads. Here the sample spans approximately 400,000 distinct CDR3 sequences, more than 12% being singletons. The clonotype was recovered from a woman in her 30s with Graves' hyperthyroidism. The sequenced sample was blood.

CDR3: CASSGYTGGGTEAFF. The CDR3 DNA reads as TGCGCCAGCAGCGGGTATACAGGGGGAGGCACTGAAGCTTTCTTT. V is TRBV5-1 and J is TRBJ1-1; 8 nucleotides align to TRBD1. The CDR3 contains 15 residues. J gave up 4 bases and V 4 bases, and 9 bases lay outside the gene matches. Germline V gene sequence: CDR1 SGHRS, CDR2 YFSETQ.